Presented here are 18 T cell receptor beta chains from one specimen sequenced in a study of somatic mutations in cytotoxic T cells in rheumatoid arthritis. Repertoires were generated with immunoSEQ multiplex PCR, while TCRdb's copy carries only in-frame clones and drops some. The repertoire holds approximately 8,700 clones, with approximately 71% as singletons. What was sequenced was CD8+ T cells sorted from blood. The receptors were gathered from a woman aged 45-59 years in good health.

The chain couples TRBV5-6 to TRBJ2-7; D perhaps matches TRBD2 (7 bases). V was pared by 3 bases and J by 2 bases, with 21 bases between. Germline V gene sequence: CDR1 SGHDT, CDR2 YYEEEE. The CDR3 runs 17 residues. The CDR3 region is CASSSPLAVQGTYEQYF. CDR3 DNA sequence: TGTGCCAGCAGCTCCCCTCTAGCGGTCCAGGGGACCTACGAGCAGTACTTC.

The CDR3 coding sequence is TGCGCCAGCAGCTTGAAAGGGGGCAACACTGAAGCTTTCTTT. Translated, it gives CASSLKGGNTEAFF. V and J are TRBV5-1 and TRBJ1-1; 7 bases line up with TRBD1. The CDR3 runs to 14 residues. V trimming: 1 base; J trimming: 2 bases; junction bases outside the gene matches: 2. Germline loops: CDR1 SGHRS, CDR2 YFSETQ.

This chain connects TRBV11-2 to TRBJ2-3; 13 nucleotides line up with TRBD2. Trimming cost V 4 bases and J 1 base; bases outside gene matches: 2. Germline CDR1 is SGHAT and CDR2 is FQNNGV. The CDR3 is made up of 16 amino acids. The CDR3 here is CASSSGTSGGTDTQYF. CDR3 nucleotide sequence: TGTGCCAGCAGCTCAGGGACTAGCGGGGGCACAGATACGCAGTATTTT.

The chain employs TRBV11-2 and TRBJ2-2; 15 positions agree with TRBD2. CDR1 SGHAT and CDR2 FQNNGV come from the germline V gene. The CDR3 has 17 residues. Trimming took 5 bases from V and 5 from J; bases not matched to a gene: 6. CDR3 sequence: CASSPGTSGGSTGELFF. The CDR3 DNA is TGTGCCAGCAGCCCTGGGACTAGCGGGGGGAGTACCGGGGAGCTGTTTTTT. The variable domain in full, with the rest retrieved from reference TRBV11-2 and TRBJ2-2, is EAGVAQSPRYKIIEKRQSVAFWCNPISGHATLYWYQQILGQGPKLLIQFQNNGVVDDSQLPKDRFSAERLKGVDSTLKIQPAKLEDSAVYLCASSPGTSGGSTGELFFGEGSRLTVL.

The rearrangement joins TRBV18 to TRBJ2-7, with D possibly being TRBD1 (6 bases). The CDR3 loop spans 17 amino acids. V was shortened by 2 bases and J by 2 bases, with 19 bases between the two germline ends. The V gene's germline CDR1 is KGHSH and CDR2 LQKENI. As DNA, the CDR3 is TGTGCCAGCTCACCAAGCTTGGGTTGGGACAATCCCTACGAGCAGTACTTC. Encoded protein: CASSPSLGWDNPYEQYF.

V is TRBV5-1 and J is TRBJ2-1; 9 bases are a match to TRBD2. Germline loops: CDR1 SGHRS, CDR2 YFSETQ. The CDR3 runs 16 residues. J was trimmed by 4 bases and V by 4 bases; bases with no gene match: 9. CDR3 DNA: TGCGCCAGCAGCACCGGAGCGGGGGGAGCTTACAATGAGCAGTTCTTC. Protein: CASSTGAGGAYNEQFF.

V is TRBV19 and J is TRBJ1-5; D perhaps matches TRBD1 (5 bases). This CDR3 contains 12 residues. From germline, CDR1 is LNHDA and CDR2 SQIVND (reference sequence). Trimming left V 7 bases short and J 9 bases short, with 13 bases between. CDR3 in DNA: TGTGCCAGTACCCTGGGGGGTTCGCCCCAGCATTTT. Protein: CASTLGGSPQHF.

The V call is TRBV2, the J call TRBJ1-4; D call uncertain. The V gene's germline CDR1 is SNHLY and CDR2 FYNNEI. The ends were cut back, 6 bases at V and 6 bases at J, with 8 bases in the middle. This CDR3 is 12 amino acids long. The chain's CDR3 is CASRGEDEKLFF. The CDR3 nucleotides are TGTGCCAGCAGGGGAGAGGATGAAAAACTGTTTTTT.

The chain joins TRBV4-3 to TRBJ2-1; 12 positions agree with TRBD2. V trimming: 1 base; J trimming: 8 bases; junction bases outside the gene matches: 3. The CDR3 has 15 amino acids. Germline CDR1 and CDR2: LGHNA and YSLEER. The chain's CDR3 is CASSQASGGAYEQFF. The CDR3 nucleotides are TGCGCCAGCAGCCAAGCTAGCGGGGGGGCCTATGAGCAGTTCTTC.

By proportion, this clone is medium-sized. As DNA, the CDR3 is TGTGCCAGCAGCGGAGGGGGGGGGCGAGATAATGAAAAACTGTTTTTT. Residues: CASSGGGGRDNEKLFF. V usage is TRBV7-9 and J usage is TRBJ1-4, with D possibly TRBD1 on 6 matching bases. The CDR3 contains 16 residues. V was cut by 5 bases and J by 4 bases, with 17 bases left in between. CDR1 is SEHNR, CDR2 FQNEAQ, per germline (reference sequence).

V usage is TRBV7-3 and J usage is TRBJ2-1; 8 nucleotides line up with TRBD2. The CDR3 covers 16 residues. V lost 2 bases, J lost 6 bases, and 9 bases stayed unmatched. Per the germline V gene, CDR1 is SGHTA and CDR2 is FQGTGA. CDR3 nucleotides: TGTGCCAGCAGCTTATATTCAGCGGGGGAGACCAATGAGCAGTTCTTC. Protein sequence: CASSLYSAGETNEQFF. Full variable domain (rest looked up from reference TRBV7-3 and TRBJ2-1): GAGVSQTPSNKVTEKGKYVELRCDPISGHTALYWYRQSLGQGPEFLIYFQGTGAADDSGLPNDRFFAVRPEGSVSTLKIQRTERGDSAVYLCASSLYSAGETNEQFFGPGTRLTVL.

This clone showed up just once. V usage is TRBV11-2 and J usage is TRBJ1-1; possibly TRBD1 for D (5 bases). V was shortened by 5 bases and J by 3 bases, with 10 bases between the two germline ends. The CDR3 totals 13 residues. CDR1 is SGHAT and CDR2 is FQNNGV in the germline V gene. The chain's CDR3 is CASSPGGYTEAFF. The CDR3 bases are TGTGCCAGCAGCCCCGGGGGATACACTGAAGCTTTCTTT. Variable domain in full (rest from reference TRBV11-2 and TRBJ1-1): EAGVAQSPRYKIIEKRQSVAFWCNPISGHATLYWYQQILGQGPKLLIQFQNNGVVDDSQLPKDRFSAERLKGVDSTLKIQPAKLEDSAVYLCASSPGGYTEAFFGQGTRLTVV.

The chain uses TRBV7-9 and TRBJ2-7, with TRBD1 matching over 11 bases. After removal of 4 bases from V and 4 bases from J, the junction contained 6 bases not matched to a gene. The CDR3 totals 15 residues. From germline, CDR1 is SEHNR and CDR2 FQNEAQ (reference sequence). The CDR3 DNA follows: TGTGCCAGCAGCTCTCCGGGGGACAGGGGGTACGAGCAGTACTTC. Its translation: CASSSPGDRGYEQYF.

The J gene is TRBJ1-1, the V gene TRBV10-1; 8 nucleotides agree with TRBD1. There are 20 residues in the CDR3. Germline V CDR1 and CDR2: WNHNN, SYGVQD (reference sequence). J gave up 0 bases and V 5 bases, and 20 bases lay outside the gene matches. The CDR3 nucleotides are TGCGCCAGCAGTTACCGCCCTCCCGGGACAGGCCCTATTATGAACACTGAAGCTTTCTTT. This translates into CASSYRPPGTGPIMNTEAFF.

This clone was seen a few times. The chain combines TRBV4-1 with TRBJ2-7; perhaps TRBD2 as D (6 bases). V lost 0 bases to trimming and J lost 2 bases, with 11 bases between them. This CDR3 has 15 residues. The germline V gene has CDR1 MGHRA and CDR2 YSYEKL. The DNA of the CDR3 is TGCGCCAGCAGCCAAGATGGGGGGACTCCCTACGAGCAGTACTTC. It specifies CASSQDGGTPYEQYF.

The V and J genes are TRBV7-9 and TRBJ2-5; 9 nucleotides match TRBD1. The junction had 4 bases not matched to a gene; V was cut back by 4 bases and J by 1 base. CDR3 length: 15 amino acids. Per germline, CDR1 SEHNR and CDR2 FQNEAQ (reference sequence). DNA for the CDR3: TGTGCCAGCAGCTACATACAGGGGGCCCAAGAGACCCAGTACTTC. This encodes CASSYIQGAQETQYF.

This clone was counted a single time. The rearrangement joins TRBV7-6 to TRBJ2-5; 11 bases match TRBD2. The CDR3 is 17 amino acids. The J segment lost 1 base and the V segment lost 4 bases, leaving 8 bases of the junction unmatched. Germline lookup yields CDR1 SGHVS and CDR2 FNYEAQ. The CDR3 DNA reads TGTGCCAGCAGCTCGATCTATGGGACTAGCGGCCAAGAGACCCAGTACTTC. This encodes CASSSIYGTSGQETQYF. Full variable domain (rest looked up from reference TRBV7-6 and TRBJ2-5): GAGVSQSPRYKVTKRGQDVALRCDPISGHVSLYWYRQALGQGPEFLTYFNYEAQQDKSGLPNDRFSAERPEGSISTLTIQRTEQRDSAMYRCASSSIYGTSGQETQYFGPGTRLLVL.

The chain links TRBV11-1 to TRBJ2-7; D gene ambiguous. Germline V CDR1 and CDR2: SGHAT, FQDESV (reference sequence). Trimming took 2 bases from V and 5 from J, leaving 7 bases between them. CDR3 length: 12 residues. The CDR3, as DNA: TGTGCCAGCAGCTTAATGTCCGACGAGCAGTACTTC. Residues: CASSLMSDEQYF.